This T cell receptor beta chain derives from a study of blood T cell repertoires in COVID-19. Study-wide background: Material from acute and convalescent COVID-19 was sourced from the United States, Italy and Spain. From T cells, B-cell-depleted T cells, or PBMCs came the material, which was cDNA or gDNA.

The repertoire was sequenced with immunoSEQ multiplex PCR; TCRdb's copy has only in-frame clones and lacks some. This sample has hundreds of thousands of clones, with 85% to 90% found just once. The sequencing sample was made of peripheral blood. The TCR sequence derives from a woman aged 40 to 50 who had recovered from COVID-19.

The CDR3 here is CASSLTGALNTEAFF. Here the CDR3 DNA reads TGTGCCAGCAGCCTCACAGGGGCGCTGAACACTGAAGCTTTCTTT. The rearrangement joins TRBV7-6 to TRBJ1-1; 7 bases match TRBD1. CDR1 and CDR2 from the germline V gene are SGHVS and FNYEAQ. This CDR3 is 15 amino acids long. The ends lost 5 bases at V and 0 bases at J; junction bases unmatched: 6.